The 19 T cell receptor beta chains in this list originate from one sample, sequenced in a study of T-cell memory formation after mild COVID-19. TCRdb processed the 5' RACE reads anew with MiXCR; each CDR3 protein has one entry. Among about 150,000 distinct CDR3 sequences, around 30% were seen once, and the ten largest hold about 11%. The sample was PBMCs or a T cell subset sorted from them (not recorded which). These receptors came from an adult woman who had mild COVID-19 (a few samples of this study predate the infection). Cell type and time point are not known.

The chain links TRBV21-1 to TRBJ2-2. TRBV21-1 is flagged as a pseudogene. The CDR3 is made up of 17 amino acids. CDR3 sequence: CASSKLRWQANTGELFF. CDR3 nucleotide sequence: TGTGCCAGCAGCAAACTGAGATGGCAGGCAAACACCGGGGAGCTGTTTTTT.

In this sample, this clonotype turned up once. This sequence joins TRBV5-1 and TRBJ2-6; 7 bases align to TRBD2. With V trimmed by 0 bases and J by 1 base, 7 bases remained unmatched. The CDR3 is made up of 18 amino acids. CDR1 and CDR2 from the germline V gene are SGHRS and YFSETQ. CDR3 protein: CASSLAGVAGSGANVLTF. CDR3 in DNA: TGCGCCAGCAGCTTGGCCGGCGTAGCGGGTTCTGGGGCCAACGTCCTGACTTTC.

The chain joins TRBV6-2 or TRBV6-3 to TRBJ2-7; 12 positions match TRBD1. The germline V gene encodes CDR1 MNHEY and CDR2 SVGEGT. V gave up 2 bases and J gave up 5 bases; unmatched junction bases: 4. CDR3 length: 15 amino acids. CDR3 nucleotides: TGTGCCAGCAGTTACCGGGACAGGGGGCCTAACGAGCAGTACTTC. Translation: CASSYRDRGPNEQYF.

The chain carries TRBV29-1 and TRBJ2-7, with 10 nucleotides matching TRBD1. V lost 8 bases, J lost 3 bases, and 7 bases stayed unmatched. The germline V gene has CDR1 SQVTM and CDR2 ANQGSEA. CDR3 size: 13 residues. CDR3 DNA: TGCAGCTCACCCGGGACAGGGGACTACGAGCAGTACTTC. Amino acids: CSSPGTGDYEQYF.

This clonotype was detected only a few times. V is TRBV7-9 and J is TRBJ2-1; 11 nucleotides line up with TRBD2. The CDR3 covers 16 residues. V shed 7 bases and J 7 bases; nucleotides not matched to a gene: 12. Germline lookup yields CDR1 SEHNR and CDR2 FQNEAQ (reference sequence). CDR3 amino acids: CASIYLGLAADNEQFF. CDR3 nucleotides: TGTGCCAGCATCTACCTGGGACTAGCGGCAGATAATGAGCAGTTCTTC.

The rearrangement joins TRBV29-1 to TRBJ1-1; D not resolved. The CDR3 is 12 amino acids. The ends were cut back, 4 bases at V and 0 bases at J, with 6 bases in the middle. Germline loops: CDR1 SQVTM, CDR2 ANQGSEA. CDR3 loop: CSVGFVNTEAFF. CDR3 sequence (DNA): TGCAGCGTTGGATTTGTGAACACTGAAGCTTTCTTT. The whole variable domain, filled in from reference TRBV29-1 and TRBJ1-1, reads SAVISQKPSRDICQRGTSLTIQCQVDSQVTMMFWYRQQPGQSLTLIATANQGSEATYESGFVIDKFPISRPNLTFSTLTVSNMSPEDSSIYLCSVGFVNTEAFFGQGTRLTVV.

This sequence joins TRBV7-2 and TRBJ2-1; TRBD2 is a possible D gene (6 bases). CDR1 SGHTA and CDR2 FQGNSA come from the germline V gene. V was trimmed by 3 bases and J by 7 bases, leaving 13 bases between them. This CDR3 has 14 amino acids. The CDR3 DNA reads as TGTGCCAGCAGCTTCCGCGGGGTTTTAAATGAGCAGTTCTTC. This codes for CASSFRGVLNEQFF. Supplemented by reference TRBV7-2 and TRBJ2-1, the full variable domain reads GAGVSQSPSNKVTEKGKDVELRCDPISGHTALYWYRQSLGQGLEFLIYFQGNSAPDKSGLPSDRFSAERTGGSVSTLTIQRTQQEDSAVYLCASSFRGVLNEQFFGPGTRLTVL.

J is TRBJ2-7 and V is TRBV6-5, with TRBD2 identical over 11 bases. The CDR3 runs to 14 residues. The germline V gene has CDR1 MNHEY and CDR2 SVGAGI. After removal of 6 bases from V and 6 bases from J, the junction contained 7 bases not matched to a gene. The chain's CDR3 is CASSGSGRGSEQYF. Written as DNA, the CDR3 is TGTGCCAGCAGCGGTAGCGGGAGGGGGTCCGAGCAGTACTTC.

The V call is TRBV15, the J call TRBJ1-2; possible D gene TRBD1, 6 bases. Per the germline V gene, CDR1 is LNHNV and CDR2 is YYDKDF (reference sequence). CDR3 size: 16 residues. The V end was cut by 0 bases, the J end by 8 bases, with 19 bases between. This CDR3 is CATSRDETGAMGGYTF. In nucleotides, the CDR3 is TGTGCCACCAGCAGAGATGAGACAGGCGCCATGGGGGGCTACACCTTC.

The V and J genes are TRBV6-1 and TRBJ1-5, with D perhaps TRBD1 (5 bases). CDR1 MNHNS and CDR2 SASEGT come from the germline V gene. The CDR3 spans 13 residues. Trimming left V 6 bases short and J 5 bases short, with 11 bases between. CDR3 residues: CASRGQMDQPQHF. CDR3 nucleotide sequence: TGTGCCAGCAGGGGGCAGATGGATCAGCCCCAGCATTTT.

This clonotype was seen a few times. CDR3: CSVGIGTQETQYF. CDR3 sequence (DNA): TGCAGCGTTGGGATAGGGACCCAAGAGACCCAGTACTTC. V usage is TRBV29-1 and J usage is TRBJ2-5; TRBD1 or TRBD2 may be the D gene (5 bases each). This CDR3 spans 13 amino acids. Germline CDR1 SQVTM, CDR2 ANQGSEA. The V end lost 4 bases, the J end lost 1 base, and 10 bases lay between the germline ends.

This clonotype showed up just a few times. This chain uses TRBV3-1 with TRBJ2-5; D ambiguous. CDR1 is LGHDT and CDR2 is YNNKEL in the germline V gene (reference sequence). Trimming cost V 1 base and J 5 bases, with 5 bases left between them. There are 12 residues in the CDR3. CDR3 region: CASSQVWETQYF. The CDR3 nucleotides are TGTGCCAGCAGCCAAGTCTGGGAGACCCAGTACTTC.

This rearrangement joins TRBV5-1 to TRBJ2-2; D perhaps matches TRBD2 (5 bases). Trimming took off 2 bases at V and 6 bases at J, with 17 bases between the two ends. This CDR3 has 16 amino acids. Germline loops: CDR1 SGHRS, CDR2 YFSETQ. CDR3 nucleotides: TGCGCCAGCAGCTTCGAACAGCCTGCGAGGGCCGGGGAGCTGTTTTTT. It encodes CASSFEQPARAGELFF.

A single count supports this clonotype. V and J are TRBV12-3 or TRBV12-4 and TRBJ2-7, with TRBD1 matching over 8 bases. CDR3 length equals 12 residues. The trim removed 4 bases at V and 6 bases at J, leaving 2 bases unmatched. The DNA for the CDR3 is TGTGCCAGCAGTTCACAGGGGGGCGAGCAGTACTTC. Residues: CASSSQGGEQYF.

This clonotype was observed a handful of times. The CDR3 region has the DNA TGTGCCAGCAGCGAAGTGTCTGGGACACTCCAAGAGACCCAGTACTTC. This codes for CASSEVSGTLQETQYF. This sequence joins TRBV7-7 and TRBJ2-5; maybe TRBD1 (6 bases). The length of the CDR3 is 16 residues. V gave up 5 bases and J gave up 1 base, with 17 bases separating them. The germline V gene has CDR1 SSHAT and CDR2 FNYEAQ (reference sequence).

This clonotype was counted ten times or more. The J gene is TRBJ2-1, the V gene TRBV7-9; perhaps TRBD2 as D (5 bases). Germline-derived CDR1 and CDR2 are SEHNR and FQNEAQ (reference sequence). This CDR3 spans 11 amino acids. The ends were cut back, 5 bases at V and 9 bases at J, with 8 bases in the middle. CDR3 sequence: CASSPAVEQFF. For the CDR3, the DNA is TGTGCCAGCAGCCCAGCGGTTGAGCAGTTCTTC. Full variable domain (rest looked up from reference TRBV7-9 and TRBJ2-1): DTGVSQNPRHKITKRGQNVTFRCDPISEHNRLYWYRQTLGQGPEFLTYFQNEAQLEKSRLLSDRFSAERPKGSFSTLEIQRTEQGDSAMYLCASSPAVEQFFGPGTRLTVL.

This clonotype was recorded a few times. This sequence joins TRBV5-1 and TRBJ2-3, with 15 bases fitting TRBD2. V lost 2 bases, J lost 0 bases, and 7 bases stayed unmatched. From germline, CDR1 is SGHRS and CDR2 YFSETQ. This CDR3 spans 19 amino acids. This chain's CDR3 is CASSFSGTSGRISTDTQYF. CDR3 nucleotide sequence: TGCGCCAGCAGCTTCTCCGGGACTAGCGGGAGGATAAGCACAGATACGCAGTATTTT.

The V gene is TRBV7-6, the J gene TRBJ2-7, with TRBD1 matching 7 bases. The CDR3 runs 15 residues. CDR1 and CDR2 from the germline V gene are SGHVS and FNYEAQ. J was trimmed by 2 bases and V by 4 bases; bases with no gene match: 8. CDR3 amino acids: CASSSHRDRPYEQYF. CDR3 bases: TGTGCCAGCAGCTCACACCGGGACAGACCCTACGAGCAGTACTTC.

This clonotype came up a few times. The J gene is TRBJ2-6, the V gene TRBV6-1; D remains unclear. The CDR3 loop spans 18 amino acids. Between the trimmed V and J ends, which lost 0 bases and 0 bases, there was a span of 12 bases. The germline V gene encodes CDR1 MNHNS and CDR2 SASEGT. CDR3 loop: CASSEAAGLVSGANVLTF. The CDR3 DNA follows: TGTGCCAGCAGTGAAGCGGCCGGATTAGTCTCTGGGGCCAACGTCCTGACTTTC.